The present TCR beta chain was sequenced within a study of blood T cell repertoires in COVID-19. Study information: What the recovered Cohort 3 donors had was two negative PCRs, clearance, or symptom resolution. Acute-phase and convalescent COVID-19 samples originated in the United States, Italy and Spain. The cDNA or gDNA used as material had been derived from T cells, B-cell-depleted T cells, or PBMCs.

Method: immunoSEQ multiplex PCR; TCRdb's copy keeps in-frame clones and lacks some. The sample holds more than 120,000 clones, 84% seen once. V lost 6 bases, J lost 0 bases, and 4 bases stayed unmatched. The CDR3 totals 14 residues. In germline, CDR1 is KGHSH, CDR2 LQKENI. The TCR originated in a man in his fifties in a cohort exposed to, infected with or recovered from COVID-19 (not recorded which). The chain joins TRBV18 to TRBJ2-7; 8 nucleotides agree with TRBD2. What was sequenced was PBMCs or T cells enriched from blood (not recorded which). CDR3 DNA: TGTGCCAGCTCGAGTACTAGCGGCTCCTACGAGCAGTACTTC. Amino acid sequence: CASSSTSGSYEQYF.